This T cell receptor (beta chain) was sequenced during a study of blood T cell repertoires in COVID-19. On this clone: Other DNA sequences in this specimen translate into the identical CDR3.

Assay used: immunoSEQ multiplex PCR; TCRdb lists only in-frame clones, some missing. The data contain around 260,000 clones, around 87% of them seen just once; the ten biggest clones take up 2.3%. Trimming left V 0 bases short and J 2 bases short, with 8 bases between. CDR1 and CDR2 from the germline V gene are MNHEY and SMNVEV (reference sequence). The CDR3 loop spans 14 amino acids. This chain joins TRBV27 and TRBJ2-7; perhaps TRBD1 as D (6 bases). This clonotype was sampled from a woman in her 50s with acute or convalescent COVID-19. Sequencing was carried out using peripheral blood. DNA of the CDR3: TGTGCCAGCAGTTTATCACCAGGGGCCTACGAGCAGTACTTC. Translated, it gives CASSLSPGAYEQYF.